Following are 3 T cell receptor beta chains from one sample sequenced in a study of T cell repertoires in cytomegalovirus infection (dated 2019 in TCRdb). Instrument used: Illumina HiSeq 1500. TCRdb trimmed the raw reads at Q25, called clones with MiXCR and kept productive beta chains. Each entry merges the rows of one CDR3 protein and shows their most common DNA and genes. This sample has approximately 1,000,000 distinct CDR3 sequences in its table, and 31% of those were observed once. Clones ranked in the top ten supply over 12% of the sample. The sample's treatment or condition, from its label and the paper: in vitro stimulation with specific CMV peptide epitopes to enrich CMV-specific T cells. No antigens are known for them. The input for sequencing was cultured CD8+ T cells from PBMCs, taken from culture after CMV antigen stimulation. All receptors derive from a human donor in good health (CMV status not recorded). Some clones in this sample may be carry-over from other donors' samples.

This clonotype appeared many times. V is TRBV7-8 and J is TRBJ2-1, with 9 bases matching TRBD1. The CDR3 loop spans 14 amino acids. Per the germline V gene, CDR1 is SGHVS and CDR2 is FQNEAQ. The trim removed 5 bases at V and 7 bases at J, leaving 6 bases unmatched. The CDR3 DNA is TGTGCCAGCAGCACCCGGGACAGGGCAAATGAGCAGTTCTTC. Translating gives CASSTRDRANEQFF.

This clonotype was seen a few times. The chain uses TRBV7-8 and TRBJ2-5; either TRBD1 or TRBD2 may supply D (5 bases each). The V end was cut by 6 bases, the J end by 4 bases, with 15 bases between. The CDR3 extends over 14 amino acids. CDR1 SGHVS and CDR2 FQNEAQ come from the germline V gene. The CDR3 region has the DNA TGTGCCAGCAGTATCAGTGGGGACGGAGAGACCCAGTACTTC. The encoded protein is CASSISGDGETQYF.

As regards this clonotype: A clone one base away is much larger, so this may be a read error. The J gene is TRBJ1-5, the V gene TRBV7-8; tentative D call: TRBD1 (6 bases). Germline CDR1 and CDR2: SGHVS and FQNEAQ. CDR3 length equals 19 residues. The CDR3: CASRPHRVPGAYSNQPRHF. The CDR3 region has the DNA TGTGCCAGCAGACCTCACCGGGTCCCAGGGGCATATAGCAATCAGCCCCGGCATTTT.